Below, one T cell receptor (beta chain) is given with its context. Its antigen remains unknown. These data originate in a study of shared clonotypes between healthy human individuals. Study-level results: When naive CD4 clonotypes were compared across a handful of donors, approximately 4.9% were shared.

Here immunoSEQ multiplex PCR was the method, and the copy in TCRdb shows in-frame clones only, minus some. The sample includes about 1.5 million clones, approximately 98% of them seen just once. Sequencing was done on a sample of naive CD4+ T cells sorted from blood. Subset: CD45RA+ positively selected. The origin of this receptor is a man aged 25-40 years in good health.

DNA for the CDR3: TGTGCCAGCAGCCGTGGGGGGACTAGCAATGAGCAGTTCTTC. This codes for CASSRGGTSNEQFF. The chain joins TRBV27 to TRBJ2-1; TRBD2 matches at 8 bases. Germline V gives CDR1 MNHEY, CDR2 SMNVEV (reference sequence). The ends lost 6 bases at V and 6 bases at J; junction bases unmatched: 7. The CDR3 length is 14 residues.